This T cell receptor beta chain was captured in a study of shared clonotypes between healthy human individuals. Naive CD8 cells comprised CD45RO-negative, CCR7-positively selected cells, excluding terminally differentiated effector memory CD45RA+ cells. The V gene's germline CDR1 is SQVTM and CDR2 ANQGSEA. The junction had 9 bases not matched to a gene; V was cut back by 7 bases and J by 3 bases. The CDR3 spans 14 residues. This clone was seen once. Antigen unknown. Findings and limits, study-wide: Non-shared clonotypes displayed generation probabilities falling below those of clonotypes present in all four donors. Clonotype sharing among donors was expected to depend on sequencing depth. Estimated richness was generally greater in naive than memory subsets.

Evenly divided among several immunoSEQ plates was the genomic DNA of each subset. TCRdb keeps only in-frame clones here, not all; method: immunoSEQ multiplex PCR. In the table there are roughly 600,000 clones, more than 95% of which are singletons. The sample consisted of naive CD8+ T cells sorted from blood. The chain has TRBV29-1 and TRBJ2-1; 7 nucleotides align to TRBD1. This sequence was found in a man aged 30-40 years in good health. This CDR3 is CSAPGQTFYNEQFF. CDR3 bases: TGCAGCGCCCCGGGACAGACCTTCTACAATGAGCAGTTCTTC.